These 10 T cell receptor beta chains were all obtained from the same sample, sequenced in a study of blood T cell repertoires in COVID-19. TCRdb keeps only in-frame clones here, not all; method: immunoSEQ multiplex PCR. The sample holds about 58,000 clones; about 87% are singletons and the top ten take approximately 1.5%. Material for sequencing was peripheral blood. The receptors stem from a man aged 60 to 75 with acute or convalescent COVID-19.

This clone was picked up a small number of times. The chain has TRBV7-3 and TRBJ2-7; the match to TRBD1 covers 12 bases. Trimming removed 4 bases from V and 4 bases from J; junction bases left unmatched: 5. Germline-derived CDR1 and CDR2 are SGHTA and FQGTGA. The CDR3 has 15 amino acids. The CDR3 is CASSWGQGAGYEQYF. Written as DNA, the CDR3 is TGTGCCAGCAGCTGGGGACAGGGGGCAGGATACGAGCAGTACTTC.

The chain uses TRBV12-3 or TRBV12-4 and TRBJ1-1; D is ambiguous. Between the trimmed V and J ends, which lost 9 bases and 0 bases, there was a span of 11 bases. The CDR3 runs 13 residues. The CDR3 DNA follows: TGTGCCAGTACCGCGGGTATGAACACTGAAGCTTTCTTT. Protein sequence: CASTAGMNTEAFF.

This clone was found once. This chain connects TRBV20-1 to TRBJ2-7, with D possibly TRBD1 on 5 matching bases. The V gene's germline CDR1 is DFQATT and CDR2 SNEGSKA (reference sequence). This CDR3 is 15 amino acids long. The ends were cut back, 3 bases at V and 4 bases at J, with 19 bases in the middle. The CDR3 nucleotides are TGCAGTGCTAGTCGGGCGTTAGGGGAAGGGTACGAGCAGTACTTC. Its protein is CSASRALGEGYEQYF.

CDR3 bases: TGTGCCAGAAGCTTGGATATAGCGGGAGGTCGCGCAGATACGCAGTATTTT. Encoded protein: CARSLDIAGGRADTQYF. The V gene is TRBV5-3, the J gene TRBJ2-3; 10 bases are shared with TRBD2. TRBV5-3 is annotated as an ORF whose role is uncertain. J gave up 4 bases and V 0 bases, and 8 bases lay outside the gene matches. The CDR3 is 17 amino acids.

This sequence joins TRBV5-1 and TRBJ1-4, with D unclear. The CDR3 contains 11 residues. From germline, CDR1 is SGHRS and CDR2 YFSETQ. Trimming shortened V by 3 bases and J by 6 bases, and 3 bases separated the two germline ends. CDR3 coding DNA: TGCGCCAGCAGCTCGGATGAAAAACTGTTTTTT. This codes for CASSSDEKLFF.

This chain joins TRBV7-3 and TRBJ2-5; 13 bases line up with TRBD2. The germline V gene encodes CDR1 SGHTA and CDR2 FQGTGA. CDR3 length: 18 amino acids. Trimming took 2 bases from V and 0 from J; bases not matched to a gene: 6. The CDR3 sequence: CASSLGTSGVVYQETQYF. In DNA form, the CDR3 reads TGTGCCAGCAGCTTAGGGACTAGCGGGGTAGTTTACCAAGAGACCCAGTACTTC.

This rearrangement joins TRBV9 to TRBJ2-2; TRBD2 agrees at 14 bases. This CDR3 is built from 20 residues. The V and J ends lost 0 bases and 4 bases, in that order; junction bases with no gene match: 11. Germline assignment: CDR1 SGDLS and CDR2 YYNGEE. The CDR3 coding sequence is TGTGCCAGCAGCGTAGTGAAGTCGGGGACTAGCGGGAGTGTCACCGGGGAGCTGTTTTTT. This gives the protein CASSVVKSGTSGSVTGELFF.

In DNA, the CDR3 is TGTGCCAGCAGTTTAAACCCCCTGGGGGGCACTGAAGCTTTCTTT. Encoded protein: CASSLNPLGGTEAFF. V and J are TRBV27 and TRBJ1-1, with D perhaps TRBD1 (5 bases). Germline values: CDR1 MNHEY, CDR2 SMNVEV (reference sequence). V was trimmed by 2 bases and J by 4 bases, leaving 14 bases between them. The CDR3 has 15 amino acids.

This rearrangement joins TRBV12-5 to TRBJ1-6, with a possible D match to TRBD1 (5 bases). The V gene lost 5 bases and the J gene lost 6 bases, with 11 bases spanning the gap. This CDR3 has 14 amino acids. Germline lookup yields CDR1 LGHNT and CDR2 FRNRAP. The CDR3 loop is CASGGSDSNSPLHF. In DNA, the CDR3 is TGTGCTAGTGGTGGATCCGACAGTAATTCACCCCTCCACTTT.

The V gene is TRBV27, the J gene TRBJ2-1, with 9 bases lining up with TRBD2. The CDR3 runs to 13 residues. V lost 8 bases, J lost 10 bases, and 9 bases stayed unmatched. Germline CDR1 and CDR2: MNHEY and SMNVEV (reference sequence). The DNA of the CDR3 is TGTGCCAGCTCCGCGGGAGGGAGTGAGGAGCAGTTCTTC. Translating gives CASSAGGSEEQFF.